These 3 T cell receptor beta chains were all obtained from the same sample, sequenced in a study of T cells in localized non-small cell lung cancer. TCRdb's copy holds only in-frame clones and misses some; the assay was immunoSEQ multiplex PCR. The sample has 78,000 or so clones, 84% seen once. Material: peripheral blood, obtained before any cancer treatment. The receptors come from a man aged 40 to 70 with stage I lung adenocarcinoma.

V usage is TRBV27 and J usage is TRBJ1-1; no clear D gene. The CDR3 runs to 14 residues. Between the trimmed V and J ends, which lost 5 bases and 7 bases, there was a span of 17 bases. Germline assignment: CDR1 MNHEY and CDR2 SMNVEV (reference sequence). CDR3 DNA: TGTGCCAGCAGTACCCGCCGGGGAGGTTATGAAGCTTTCTTT. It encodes CASSTRRGGYEAFF.

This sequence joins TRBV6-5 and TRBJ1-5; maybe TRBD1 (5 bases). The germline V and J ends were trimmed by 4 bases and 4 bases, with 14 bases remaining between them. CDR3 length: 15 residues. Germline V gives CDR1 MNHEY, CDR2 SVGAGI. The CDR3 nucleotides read TGTGCCAGCAGTTGGGGCAGGACGGGGAATCAGCCCCAGCATTTT. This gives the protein CASSWGRTGNQPQHF.

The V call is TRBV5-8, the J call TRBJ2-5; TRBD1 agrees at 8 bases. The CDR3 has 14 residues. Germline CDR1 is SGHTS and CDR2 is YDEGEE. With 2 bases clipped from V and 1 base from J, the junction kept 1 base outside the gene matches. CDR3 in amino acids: CASSLGQGQETQYF. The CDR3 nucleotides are TGTGCCAGCAGCTTAGGACAGGGCCAAGAGACCCAGTACTTC. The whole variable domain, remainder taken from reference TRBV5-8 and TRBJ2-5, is EAGVTQSPTHLIKTRGQQATLRCSPISGHTSVYWYQQALGLGLQFLLWYDEGEERNRGNFPPRFSGRQFPNYSSELNVNALELEDSALYLCASSLGQGQETQYFGPGTRLLVL.